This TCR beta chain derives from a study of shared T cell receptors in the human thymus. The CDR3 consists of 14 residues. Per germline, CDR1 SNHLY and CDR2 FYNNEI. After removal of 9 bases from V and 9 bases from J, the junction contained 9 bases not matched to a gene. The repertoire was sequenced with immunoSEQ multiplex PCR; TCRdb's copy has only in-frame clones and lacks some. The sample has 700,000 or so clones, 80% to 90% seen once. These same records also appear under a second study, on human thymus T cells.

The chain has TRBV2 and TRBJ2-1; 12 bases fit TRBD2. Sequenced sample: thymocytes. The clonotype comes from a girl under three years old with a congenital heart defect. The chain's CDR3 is CARSLAGGHGEQFF. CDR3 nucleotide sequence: TGTGCCAGATCTCTAGCGGGGGGGCACGGTGAGCAGTTCTTC.